This T cell receptor (beta chain) was obtained from a study of cytomegalovirus exposure and HLA in healthy donors. Overall study findings and caveats: V- and J-gene trimming of TCR beta was linked (in a later analysis) to a missense DCLRE1C variant. As immune exposure information, only CMV serostatus was available. When the data were analyzed later, several of the most significant clusters appeared to be linked to common viral pathogens.

With regard to this clone: No antigen is known for it.

V dropped 10 bases and J dropped 6; count of bases not matched to a gene: 18. Germline V CDR1 and CDR2: SNHLY, FYNNEI. The CDR3 contains 16 residues. With 60 Vbeta and 13 Jbeta primers, the PCR was carried out. Produced via immunoSEQ multiplex PCR; TCRdb's table is partial and in-frame only. The top ten clones hold around 3.2% of a sample with roughly 150,000 clones, about 74% of them seen once. The chain joins TRBV2 to TRBJ2-1, with 7 bases aligning to TRBD2. This sequence was found in a man aged 35-49 years in good health and CMV-seronegative. Specimen: PBMCs. The CDR3 coding sequence is TGTGCCAAAGGGAGAGTGGGAGCGGGCGGGAGCAATGAGCAGTTCTTC. It translates to CAKGRVGAGGSNEQFF.